The sequence of this T cell receptor (beta chain) was determined in a study of patients and donors after allogeneic stem cell transplantation. TCRdb processed the RT-PCR reads anew with MiXCR; each CDR3 protein has one entry. The sample gives fewer than 95,000 distinct CDR3 sequences, 4.5% to 5% of which show up once; less than 3% is in the top ten. This clonotype has more than one count but fewer than ten. Germline V gene lookup returns CDR1 LGHDT and CDR2 YNNKEL (reference sequence). Trimming left V 4 bases short and J 2 bases short, with 11 bases between. The CDR3 loop spans 14 amino acids. The V call is TRBV3-1, the J call TRBJ1-1, with D tentatively TRBD1 (6 bases). The sequence came from a human donor who was either an allogeneic HSCT recipient or a stem cell or donor lymphocyte infusion donor (not recorded which). It is not recorded whose cells these are; they may come from a transplant donor. Sequencing was performed on blood, either unsorted or a sorted T cell fraction (not recorded which). CDR3 sequence (DNA): TGTGCCAGCAGCCGCGGGACATTTAACACTGAAGCTTTCTTT. Its protein product is CASSRGTFNTEAFF.